This T cell receptor (beta chain) was documented in a study of shared clonotypes between healthy human individuals. As for the study in general: Three plates were used per donor for CD4 naive, three for CD4 memory, two for CD8 naive and one for CD8 memory.

Profiled with immunoSEQ multiplex PCR; TCRdb holds only in-frame clones, not every one. Found here are some 1 million clones, about 75% of them singletons; the top ten hold about 1.4%. Notes on this clone: As yet, its antigen is unknown.

The study's findings and limits: What limited the represented genetic and exposure-history diversity was the small number of donors.

From germline, CDR1 is SGHNT and CDR2 YYREEE (reference sequence). This CDR3 spans 16 amino acids. Trimming took 3 bases from V and 2 from J, leaving 15 bases between them. The TCR sequence derives from a young man in good health. The specimen was memory CD4+ T cells sorted from blood. Subset given: CD45RA-negative fraction. The V gene is TRBV5-4, the J gene TRBJ2-1; possible D gene TRBD2, 6 bases. The CDR3 loop reads CASSYKGRGPYNEQFF. The CDR3 nucleotides are TGTGCCAGCAGCTACAAGGGGCGGGGCCCCTACAATGAGCAGTTCTTC.